The present T cell receptor (beta chain) was sequenced within a study of T-cell reconstitution after alpha-beta-depleted transplantation in children (TCRdb year 2016). About the investigation overall: Using TCR repertoire profiling, the study quantitatively followed how T-cell immune reconstitution unfolded in children after TCRalphabeta/CD19-depleted allogeneic hematopoietic cell transplantation. Broad study findings and their caveats: Over subsequent months, a decline in hyperexpanded clone frequencies was noted, and after one year, T-cell counts and TCRbeta diversity were mostly ascribed to newly produced T cells. Apparently early alphabetaT-cell count recovery about two months after transplant reportedly relied on only several hundred rapidly expanded clones derived from non-depleted graft cells. In some patients, the high TCRbeta diversity seen at day 60 was put down to recipient T cells and intrathymic progenitors that had survived conditioning.

This clonotype is identified as medium-sized (0.01 to 0.1%). No antigen is known for it. One base away there is no much larger clone; base qualities are not given. What this sample's treatment or condition label stands for: allogeneic hematopoietic cell transplantation with graft depleted of TCRalphabeta T cells and CD19 B cells. Transplant recipients were children who received TCRalphabeta/CD19-depleted allogeneic hematopoietic cell grafts. Trimming leaves V shorter by 1 base and J shorter by 4 bases, with the junction holding 2 bases beyond the gene matches. In the germline V gene (reference sequence), CDR1 corresponds to DFQATT and CDR2 to SNEGSKA. The CDR3 runs 15 residues from the cysteine to the phenylalanine. Kept here is only the CDR3 DNA, which spans 45 bases and is read in frame from base 1. The library was generated by PCR. Data came from an Illumina HiSeq 2500. TCR library preparation used molecular barcoding, with unique molecular identifiers applied to normalize quantification of the TCRbeta repertoire. TCRdb reanalyzed the raw reads on its own, using fastp at Q25 for trimming and MiXCR for clone calling, and kept in-frame beta chains. Each CDR3 protein appears once, grouped with its most common genes and DNA. The sample profile shows some 110,000 distinct CDR3 sequences; 10% of them were found once. The top ten hold less than 45% of the sample.

This material consisted of PBMCs, taken before TCRalphabeta/CD19-depleted stem cell transplant. Rearrangement joined TRBV20-1 to TRBJ2-1; 12 bases in the junction line up with TRBD2. This TCR came from a boy between 2 and 10 years old with acute lymphoblastic leukemia, due to receive a stem cell transplant. The DNA sequence is given as TGCAGTGCTAGAGGGACTAGCGGGACTTACAATGAGCAGTTCTTC. Its translation is CSARGTSGTYNEQFF.